This T cell receptor beta chain comes out of a study of Ad26.COV2.S vaccination and SARS-CoV-2 variants. About the study: COV1001, an Ad26.COV2.S trial, supplied this vaccine-arm donor. Recipients of Ad26.COV2.S got it intramuscularly, once or twice 56 days apart.

About this clone itself: Its antigen is not identified.

The treatment denotes: 19 received Ad26.COV2.S at low or high dose, single or two shots; 5 received placebo; per-sample allocation not given. Each sample was drawn 63 days after the first injection (of vaccine or placebo). An Ad26 vector that expressed Wuhan-strain SARS-CoV-2 spike constituted the vaccine. General study findings and limits: Researchers cautioned that TCR breadth and depth analyses may have underestimated total T cell responses.

Germline lookup yields CDR1 DFQATT and CDR2 SNEGSKA (reference sequence). Trimming took off 6 bases at V and 4 bases at J, with 9 bases between the two ends. The CDR3 runs to 11 residues. Measured with immunoSEQ multiplex PCR; TCRdb has only the in-frame clones, and not every one. This sample has 510,000 or so clones, with around 85% found just once. The V call is TRBV20-1, the J call TRBJ1-1, with D unclear. The clonotype comes from a person between 18 and 59 years old who received the Ad26.COV2.S COVID-19 vaccine or a placebo. This sample comprised peripheral blood, obtained in a trial of Ad26.COV2.S vaccine versus placebo. The CDR3 DNA reads TGCAGTGCGCCGAGCGGCACTGAAGCTTTCTTT. The encoded protein is CSAPSGTEAFF.